This T cell receptor (beta chain) originates from a study of T cells after yellow fever vaccination. With 6 bases clipped from V and 6 bases from J, the junction kept 8 bases outside the gene matches. Per the germline V gene, CDR1 is MNHEY and CDR2 is SMNVEV (reference sequence). The CDR3 length is 15 residues. This clonotype was counted a few times. TCRdb re-analysed the 5' RACE reads in MiXCR, keeping a single row per CDR3 protein. The profile shows just under 600,000 distinct CDR3 sequences, roughly 14% of them singletons. Here the sequenced sample was PBMCs, taken on the day of the yellow fever booster vaccination. The V call is TRBV27, the J call TRBJ2-2; 9 bases are shared with TRBD2. The sequence came from a young man who received the YFV17D yellow fever vaccine. CDR3 region: CASRWGSGSSGELFF. The CDR3, as DNA: TGTGCCAGCAGATGGGGTAGCGGGAGCTCCGGGGAGCTGTTTTTT.